The rows below give T cell receptor beta chains drawn from one sample of a study of blood T cell repertoires in COVID-19. Only in-frame clones appear in the TCRdb table, and some are missing; sequencing was by immunoSEQ multiplex PCR. The sample holds about 280,000 clones, 75% to 90% seen once. The sequencing sample was made of peripheral blood. Receptors were obtained from a woman between 40 and 50 years old who had recovered from COVID-19. Each CDR3 is given with its conserved first and last residue. Fields, in order: J gene, V gene, D gene, clone size, CDR3 protein, CDR3 DNA. A D gene is named only where the DNA matches it firmly. Rows give clone size only sometimes, using once, few, many, or a class for an expanded clone.

J gene: TRBJ2-3; V gene: TRBV25-1; D gene: TRBD2; clone size: .; CDR3 protein: CASAPPLAGVADTQYF; CDR3 DNA: TGTGCCAGCGCCCCTCCCCTAGCGGGAGTTGCAGATACGCAGTATTTT
J gene: TRBJ1-6; V gene: TRBV28; D gene: .; clone size: .; CDR3 protein: CASRAGGFYSPLHF; CDR3 DNA: TGTGCCAGCAGGGCGGGAGGGTTCTATTCACCCCTCCACTTT
J gene: TRBJ1-4; V gene: TRBV18; D gene: .; clone size: .; CDR3 protein: CASSPSGVGEKLFF; CDR3 DNA: TGTGCCAGCTCACCGTCAGGGGTGGGTGAAAAACTGTTTTTT
J gene: TRBJ2-5; V gene: TRBV28; D gene: TRBD1; clone size: .; CDR3 protein: CASSLFGDRGEETQYF; CDR3 DNA: TGTGCCAGCAGTTTATTTGGGGACAGGGGGGAAGAGACCCAGTACTTC
J gene: TRBJ1-4; V gene: TRBV28; D gene: TRBD1; clone size: .; CDR3 protein: CASSLTGTANEKLFF; CDR3 DNA: TGTGCCAGCAGTCTCACCGGGACAGCGAATGAAAAACTGTTTTTT
J gene: TRBJ2-7; V gene: TRBV5-6; D gene: .; clone size: .; CDR3 protein: CASSYGGEQYF; CDR3 DNA: TGTGCCAGCAGCTACGGGGGCGAGCAGTACTTC
J gene: TRBJ1-1; V gene: TRBV7-9; D gene: .; clone size: .; CDR3 protein: CASSLAQGMNTEAFF; CDR3 DNA: TGTGCCAGCAGCTTAGCGCAGGGGATGAACACTGAAGCTTTCTTT
J gene: TRBJ2-7; V gene: TRBV27; D gene: TRBD2; clone size: .; CDR3 protein: CASRQAGPPYEQYF; CDR3 DNA: TGTGCCAGCAGACAAGCGGGGCCCCCCTACGAGCAGTACTTC
J gene: TRBJ2-2; V gene: TRBV5-1; D gene: .; clone size: .; CDR3 protein: CASSLTGTSAGELFF; CDR3 DNA: TGCGCCAGCAGCCTCACCGGGACTTCGGCCGGGGAGCTGTTTTTT
J gene: TRBJ2-7; V gene: TRBV10-3; D gene: TRBD1; clone size: .; CDR3 protein: CAMGAGTGASSYEQYF; CDR3 DNA: TGTGCCATGGGAGCCGGGACAGGGGCTAGTTCCTACGAGCAGTACTTC
J gene: TRBJ1-4; V gene: TRBV10-3; D gene: .; clone size: .; CDR3 protein: CAISEGGSTNEKLFF; CDR3 DNA: TGTGCCATCAGTGAGGGAGGTTCAACTAATGAAAAACTGTTTTTT
J gene: TRBJ2-4; V gene: TRBV20-1; D gene: TRBD1; clone size: once; CDR3 protein: CSASPGTGGIRDIQYF; CDR3 DNA: TGCAGTGCTAGTCCCGGGACAGGGGGCATTAGGGACATTCAGTACTTC
J gene: TRBJ2-2; V gene: TRBV6-5; D gene: .; clone size: .; CDR3 protein: CASSYSSAGRGELFF; CDR3 DNA: TGTGCCAGCAGTTACTCGAGCGCGGGACGCGGGGAGCTGTTTTTT
J gene: TRBJ1-5; V gene: TRBV3-1/TRBV3-2; D gene: TRBD1; clone size: .; CDR3 protein: CASSGTGGPGQPQHF; CDR3 DNA: TGTGCCAGCAGCGGGACAGGGGGCCCCGGTCAGCCCCAGCATTTT
J gene: TRBJ2-1; V gene: TRBV5-8; D gene: TRBD2; clone size: .; CDR3 protein: CASSRGDGDYEQFF; CDR3 DNA: TGTGCCAGCAGCCGGGGGGACGGGGACTATGAGCAGTTCTTC
J gene: TRBJ2-7; V gene: TRBV19; D gene: TRBD1; clone size: .; CDR3 protein: CASSIATGGEQYF; CDR3 DNA: TGTGCCAGTAGTATAGCCACAGGGGGCGAGCAGTACTTC
J gene: TRBJ2-3; V gene: TRBV30; D gene: TRBD2; clone size: .; CDR3 protein: CASLAGSTDTQYF; CDR3 DNA: TGTGCCTCGTTAGCGGGCAGCACAGATACGCAGTATTTT
J gene: TRBJ2-7; V gene: TRBV30; D gene: TRBD2; clone size: .; CDR3 protein: CAWRPSGISYEQYF; CDR3 DNA: TGTGCCTGGAGACCTAGCGGGATCTCCTACGAGCAGTACTTC
J gene: TRBJ2-3; V gene: TRBV5-1; D gene: TRBD2; clone size: .; CDR3 protein: CASSLALAEPDTQYF; CDR3 DNA: TGCGCCAGCAGCTTGGCACTAGCGGAGCCAGATACGCAGTATTTT
J gene: TRBJ2-1; V gene: TRBV25-1; D gene: TRBD2; clone size: few; CDR3 protein: CASSDLPGLAGPYNEQFF; CDR3 DNA: TGTGCCAGCAGTGATTTGCCGGGACTAGCGGGACCCTACAATGAGCAGTTCTTC
J gene: TRBJ2-2; V gene: TRBV6-5; D gene: .; clone size: .; CDR3 protein: CASRAFGELFF; CDR3 DNA: TGTGCCAGCAGGGCTTTCGGGGAGCTGTTTTTT
J gene: TRBJ1-5; V gene: TRBV6-1; D gene: .; clone size: .; CDR3 protein: CASSEWGDSNQPQHF; CDR3 DNA: TGTGCCAGCAGTGAATGGGGGGATAGCAATCAGCCCCAGCATTTT
J gene: TRBJ2-7; V gene: TRBV28; D gene: TRBD2; clone size: .; CDR3 protein: CASSLYPEGGIYEQYF; CDR3 DNA: TGTGCCAGCAGTTTATATCCCGAGGGAGGGATCTACGAGCAGTACTTC
J gene: TRBJ2-3; V gene: TRBV3-1/TRBV3-2; D gene: .; clone size: .; CDR3 protein: CASSRQLTSTDTQYF; CDR3 DNA: TGTGCCAGCAGCCGCCAACTCACTAGCACAGATACGCAGTATTTT
J gene: TRBJ2-1; V gene: TRBV5-4; D gene: TRBD2; clone size: .; CDR3 protein: CASSFFGLDNEQFF; CDR3 DNA: TGTGCCAGCAGCTTCTTTGGACTAGACAATGAGCAGTTCTTC